This is a list of T cell receptor beta chains from one sample in a study of blood T cell repertoires in COVID-19. Sequencing was performed with immunoSEQ multiplex PCR; in TCRdb, only in-frame clones are kept and a portion is missing. The profile covers approximately 250,000 clones, with about 87% appearing a single time and approximately 2.3% taken by the ten largest. The sample comprised PBMCs or T cells enriched from blood (not recorded which). These receptors were obtained from a woman aged 40 to 50 with acute COVID-19. CDR3s include the opening cysteine and the closing phenylalanine or tryptophan. The D gene is left open where the match is weak. Only part of the rows carry a size: once, few, many, or a class if the clone is expanded.

D gene,J gene,clone size,V gene,CDR3 protein,CDR3 DNA
TRBD1,TRBJ1-2,-,TRBV12-3/TRBV12-4,CASRGTGTIGYTF,TGTGCCAGCAGGGGGACAGGTACTATAGGCTACACCTTC
-,TRBJ1-2,-,TRBV7-2,CASSLRRSGYTF,TGTGCCAGCAGCTTACGGAGGAGCGGCTACACCTTC
TRBD2,TRBJ2-7,few,TRBV18,CASSGGGGGSYEQYF,TGTGCCAGCTCGGGAGGCGGGGGAGGGTCCTACGAGCAGTACTTC
TRBD2,TRBJ2-1,-,TRBV3-1/TRBV3-2,CASSQPGGGPLDEQFF,TGTGCCAGCAGCCAACCGGGGGGGGGCCCGCTTGATGAGCAGTTCTTC
-,TRBJ2-5,-,TRBV1,CTSSQDGGPSGGRQETQYF,TGCACCAGCAGCCAAGACGGGGGCCCTAGCGGGGGGAGACAAGAGACCCAGTACTTC
-,TRBJ2-5,few,TRBV15,CATSRATGSGETQYF,TGTGCCACCAGCAGAGCAACCGGGTCGGGAGAGACCCAGTACTTC
-,TRBJ2-2,-,TRBV18,CASSGQNTGELFF,TGTGCCAGCTCAGGACAAAACACCGGGGAGCTGTTTTTT
-,TRBJ1-5,-,TRBV7-2,CASRGESNQPQHF,TGTGCCAGCCGGGGGGAAAGCAATCAGCCCCAGCATTTT
-,TRBJ1-2,-,TRBV5-6,CASSPTSRGHYGYTF,TGTGCCAGCAGCCCCACGTCAAGGGGCCACTATGGCTACACCTTC
-,TRBJ1-2,-,TRBV18,CASSPLAGNYGYTF,TGTGCCAGCTCACCTTTGGCGGGGAACTATGGCTACACCTTC
TRBD1,TRBJ1-1,once,TRBV11-3,CASSTRQGAGNTEAFF,TGTGCCAGCAGCACCCGACAGGGGGCTGGGAACACTGAAGCTTTCTTT
-,TRBJ1-6,few,TRBV3-1/TRBV3-2,CASSRTDNSPLHF,TGTGCCAGCAGTCGGACAGATAATTCACCCCTCCACTTT
-,TRBJ2-5,-,TRBV3-1/TRBV3-2,CASSQLLETQYF,TGTGCCAGCAGCCAGTTATTAGAGACCCAGTACTTC
-,TRBJ2-6,-,TRBV6-4,CASSDSTTGGGANVLTF,TGTGCCAGCAGTGACTCGACGACGGGGGGCGGGGCCAACGTCCTGACTTTC
-,TRBJ2-2,-,TRBV29-1,CSANRNTGELFF,TGCAGCGCCAACAGGAACACCGGGGAGCTGTTTTTT
TRBD2,TRBJ2-1,-,TRBV12-5,CASGSPGLADISWNEQFF,TGTGCTAGTGGTTCCCCTGGACTAGCGGACATAAGTTGGAATGAGCAGTTCTTC
TRBD1,TRBJ1-2,once,TRBV19,CASSTFGTGSNYGYTF,TGTGCCAGTAGCACCTTCGGGACAGGGTCTAACTATGGCTACACCTTC
-,TRBJ1-4,-,TRBV11-2,CASSLVWGVREKLFF,TGTGCCAGCAGCTTAGTGTGGGGGGTTCGGGAAAAACTGTTTTTT
-,TRBJ2-2,-,TRBV11-2,CASKSGTWTGELFF,TGTGCCAGCAAATCGGGAACGTGGACCGGGGAGCTGTTTTTT
-,TRBJ1-5,few,TRBV7-2,CASSLGAVNQPQHF,TGTGCCAGCAGCTTGGGGGCGGTCAATCAGCCCCAGCATTTT
-,TRBJ1-2,-,TRBV7-6,CASSLGGVGNTNYGYTF,TGTGCCAGCAGCTTAGGAGGAGTCGGGAACACTAACTATGGCTACACCTTC
-,TRBJ2-1,-,TRBV9,CASSVAILENEQFF,TGTGCCAGCAGCGTAGCTATACTTGAAAATGAGCAGTTCTTC
-,TRBJ1-1,-,TRBV30,CAWKLTGRNTEAFF,TGTGCCTGGAAATTGACAGGAAGGAACACTGAAGCTTTCTTT
-,TRBJ2-7,-,TRBV7-2,CASSPGTGVEQYF,TGTGCCAGCAGCCCGGGGACGGGGGTCGAGCAGTACTTC
TRBD2,TRBJ2-1,-,TRBV11-2,CASSLSGTINEQFF,TGTGCCAGCAGCCTCTCCGGGACTATCAATGAGCAGTTCTTC
-,TRBJ1-5,once,TRBV5-4,CASSKDRGQPQHF,TGTGCCAGCAGCAAGGACCGGGGTCAGCCCCAGCATTTT
TRBD1,TRBJ1-5,-,TRBV6-2/TRBV6-3,CASSPPGTGSNQPQHF,TGTGCCAGCAGTCCCCCCGGGACAGGGAGCAATCAGCCCCAGCATTTT
-,TRBJ2-1,once,TRBV7-2,CASSLAFRDNEQFF,TGTGCCAGCAGCTTAGCGTTCAGGGACAATGAGCAGTTCTTC
-,TRBJ2-5,-,TRBV5-1,CASSPGQQETQYF,TGCGCCAGCAGCCCTGGACAGCAAGAGACCCAGTACTTC
TRBD1,TRBJ1-6,-,TRBV9,CASSGTGASNSPLHF,TGTGCCAGCAGTGGGACAGGGGCATCTAATTCACCCCTCCACTTT
-,TRBJ1-5,few,TRBV10-3,CAISVPDSYSNQPQHF,TGTGCCATCAGTGTCCCGGACAGCTATAGCAATCAGCCCCAGCATTTT
TRBD1,TRBJ1-2,-,TRBV5-1,CASSFKTGQGNSGYTF,TGCGCCAGCAGCTTTAAAACCGGACAGGGTAACTCTGGCTACACCTTC
-,TRBJ2-5,-,TRBV2,CASSVMRQETQYF,TGTGCCAGCAGTGTGATGCGGCAAGAGACCCAGTACTTC
TRBD2,TRBJ2-1,-,TRBV7-2,CASSLMGLAGGNEQFF,TGTGCCAGCAGCTTAATGGGACTAGCGGGGGGCAATGAGCAGTTCTTC
-,TRBJ1-1,-,TRBV3-1/TRBV3-2,CASSQELGYAEAFF,TGTGCCAGCAGCCAAGAACTAGGGTATGCTGAAGCTTTCTTT